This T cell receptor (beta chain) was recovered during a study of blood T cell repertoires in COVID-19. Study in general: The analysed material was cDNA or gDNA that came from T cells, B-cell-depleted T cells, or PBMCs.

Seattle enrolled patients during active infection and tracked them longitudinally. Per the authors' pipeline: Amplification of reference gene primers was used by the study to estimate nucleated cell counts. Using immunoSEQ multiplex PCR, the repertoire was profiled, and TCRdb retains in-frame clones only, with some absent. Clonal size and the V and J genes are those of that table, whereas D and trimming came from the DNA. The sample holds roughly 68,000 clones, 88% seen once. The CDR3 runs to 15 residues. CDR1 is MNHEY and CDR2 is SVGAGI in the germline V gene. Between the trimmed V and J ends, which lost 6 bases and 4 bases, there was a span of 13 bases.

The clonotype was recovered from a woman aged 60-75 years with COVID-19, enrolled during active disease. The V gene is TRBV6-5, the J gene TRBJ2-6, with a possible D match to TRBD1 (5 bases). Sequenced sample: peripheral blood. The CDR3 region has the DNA TGTGCCAGCAGCTCTTTGGGGCCAGGGGCCAACGTCCTGACTTTC. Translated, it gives CASSSLGPGANVLTF.